The 14 T cell receptor beta chains given below trace back to one sample, sequenced in a study of CDR3 diversity in severe acne. TCRdb analysed the PCR reads with MiXCR anew, one entry per CDR3 protein. The sample holds approximately 97,000 distinct CDR3 sequences; 51% are singletons and the top ten take around 11%. The source material was blood. Receptors were obtained from a male donor with acne.

The V gene is TRBV19, the J gene TRBJ1-4; weak D call: TRBD1 (6 bases). This CDR3 has 15 residues. The germline V gene encodes CDR1 LNHDA and CDR2 SQIVND (reference sequence). Between the trimmed V and J ends, which lost 5 bases and 3 bases, there was a span of 13 bases. The CDR3 spells CASSGRTASNEKLFF. The CDR3 nucleotides read TGTGCCAGTAGTGGACGGACAGCCTCTAATGAAAAACTGTTTTTT. The complete variable domain, with remaining parts taken from reference TRBV19 and TRBJ1-4, reads DGGITQSPKYLFRKEGQNVTLSCEQNLNHDAMYWYRQDPGQGLRLIYYSQIVNDFQKGDIAEGYSVSREKKESFPLTVTSAQKNPTAFYLCASSGRTASNEKLFFGSGTQLSVL.

Only a few counts were recorded for this clonotype. The genes are TRBV3-1 and TRBJ2-3; D possibly matches TRBD1 or TRBD2 (7 bases each). CDR3 length: 15 residues. Trimming removed 1 base from V and 4 bases from J, with 12 bases in between. CDR1 is LGHDT, CDR2 YNNKEL, per germline (reference sequence). The CDR3 reads CASSQGQGGSDTQYF. In DNA form, the CDR3 reads TGTGCCAGCAGCCAAGGACAGGGAGGGTCAGATACGCAGTATTTT.

The chain combines TRBV25-1 with TRBJ2-7; 7 positions agree with TRBD2. CDR3 size: 14 residues. J lost 2 bases, V lost 5 bases, and 6 bases had no gene match. From germline, CDR1 is MGHDK and CDR2 SYGVNS. The chain's CDR3 is CASSSFRGAYEQYF. The CDR3 nucleotides read TGTGCCAGCAGTTCATTCCGGGGGGCCTACGAGCAGTACTTC.

V is TRBV25-1 and J is TRBJ1-5; D unclear. The germline V and J ends were trimmed by 1 base and 7 bases, with 14 bases remaining between them. The CDR3 consists of 15 residues. The germline CDR1 and CDR2 sequences are MGHDK and SYGVNS. The CDR3 bases are TGTGCCAGCAGTGAATCAATTTCGGGCACACAGCCCCAGCATTTT. Translated, it gives CASSESISGTQPQHF.

The V and J genes are TRBV29-1 and TRBJ2-7; no reliable D call. The CDR3 contains 13 residues. Trimming cost V 3 bases and J 2 bases, with 11 bases left between them. CDR1 is SQVTM and CDR2 is ANQGSEA in the germline V gene. CDR3: CSVDVAETYEQYF. Here the CDR3 DNA reads TGCAGCGTTGATGTCGCGGAGACCTACGAGCAGTACTTC.

This clonotype was found many times. The rearrangement joins TRBV24-1 to TRBJ1-5, with D maybe TRBD1 (5 bases). This CDR3 is built from 16 residues. Trimming took 2 bases from V and 3 from J, leaving 13 bases between them. Germline CDR1 reads KGHDR; CDR2 reads SFDVKD. In nucleotides, the CDR3 is TGTGCCACCAGTGATTCGTGGGGGGATTACAATCAGCCCCAGCATTTT. This translates into CATSDSWGDYNQPQHF.

The sample holds many counts of this clonotype. The rearrangement joins TRBV5-4 to TRBJ2-7; perhaps TRBD2 as D (5 bases). Between the trimmed V and J ends, which lost 4 bases and 6 bases, there was a span of 17 bases. The CDR3 consists of 14 residues. Germline V gives CDR1 SGHNT, CDR2 YYREEE (reference sequence). The CDR3 here is CASSLVDSSSEQYF. CDR3 nucleotide sequence: TGTGCCAGCAGCCTGGTGGACTCTTCGTCCGAGCAGTACTTC.

V is TRBV6-4 and J is TRBJ1-1; TRBD1 matches 9 bases. The V gene's germline CDR1 is MRHNA and CDR2 SNTAGT. V was clipped by 6 bases and J by 5 bases; unmatched bases: 4. This CDR3 spans 13 amino acids. The CDR3 DNA is TGTGCCAGCAGAACAGGGGGCAGAACTGAAGCTTTCTTT. Protein: CASRTGGRTEAFF.

V is TRBV7-9 and J is TRBJ2-7, with D possibly TRBD2 on 6 matching bases. CDR1 SEHNR and CDR2 FQNEAQ come from the germline V gene (reference sequence). V gave up 4 bases and J gave up 4 bases, with 11 bases separating them. This CDR3 is built from 13 residues. The CDR3 here is CASSSTREYEQYF. The CDR3 DNA sequence: TGTGCCAGCAGCTCTACCCGGGAGTACGAGCAGTACTTC. Complete variable domain (other parts from reference TRBV7-9 and TRBJ2-7): DTGVSQNPRHKITKRGQNVTFRCDPISEHNRLYWYRQTLGQGPEFLTYFQNEAQLEKSRLLSDRFSAERPKGSFSTLEIQRTEQGDSAMYLCASSSTREYEQYFGPGTRLTVT.

The chain combines TRBV25-1 with TRBJ2-7; 9 nucleotides agree with TRBD2. The V gene's germline CDR1 is MGHDK and CDR2 SYGVNS. Trimming removed 10 bases from V and 1 base from J; junction bases left unmatched: 11. The CDR3 loop spans 15 amino acids. The CDR3 region has the DNA TGTGCCACCAGCACGGTTAGCGGGGGATCCTACGAGCAGTACTTC. Residues: CATSTVSGGSYEQYF.

Comment on this clonotype: This sequence may be a read error, since a much larger clone differs from it by one base. The rearrangement uses TRBV5-1 and TRBJ1-3; D uncertain. There are 13 residues in the CDR3. The V gene's germline CDR1 is SGHRS and CDR2 YFSETQ. CDR3 bases: TGCGTCAGCAGCCCTGACACGACTAACACCATATATTTT. The encoded protein is CVSSPDTTNTIYF.

The chain links TRBV29-1 to TRBJ1-2; tentative D call: TRBD1 (5 bases). CDR3 length equals 15 residues. Germline-derived CDR1 and CDR2 are SQVTM and ANQGSEA. Between the trimmed V and J ends, which lost 7 bases and 8 bases, there was a span of 26 bases. Here the CDR3 reads CSAPLFTGARSGYTF. The DNA for the CDR3 is TGCAGCGCTCCACTATTCACCGGGGCTCGGAGCGGCTACACCTTC.

V is TRBV4-1 and J is TRBJ1-3; no firm D call. Trimming shortened V by 0 bases and J by 1 base, and 7 bases separated the two germline ends. The CDR3 is 15 residues long. CDR1 is MGHRA and CDR2 is YSYEKL in the germline V gene. The CDR3 coding sequence is TGCGCCAGCAGCCAAGATGGGGATTCTGGAAACACCATATATTTT. It translates to CASSQDGDSGNTIYF.

This chain links TRBV25-1 with TRBJ2-2, with TRBD2 as a possible D gene (7 bases). This CDR3 comprises 15 residues. Trimming cost V 9 bases and J 1 base, with 15 bases left between them. Looked up from germline, CDR1 is MGHDK and CDR2 is SYGVNS. CDR3: CARPGRGQNTGELFF. CDR3 bases: TGTGCCAGACCCGGGCGGGGGCAGAACACCGGGGAGCTGTTTTTT.